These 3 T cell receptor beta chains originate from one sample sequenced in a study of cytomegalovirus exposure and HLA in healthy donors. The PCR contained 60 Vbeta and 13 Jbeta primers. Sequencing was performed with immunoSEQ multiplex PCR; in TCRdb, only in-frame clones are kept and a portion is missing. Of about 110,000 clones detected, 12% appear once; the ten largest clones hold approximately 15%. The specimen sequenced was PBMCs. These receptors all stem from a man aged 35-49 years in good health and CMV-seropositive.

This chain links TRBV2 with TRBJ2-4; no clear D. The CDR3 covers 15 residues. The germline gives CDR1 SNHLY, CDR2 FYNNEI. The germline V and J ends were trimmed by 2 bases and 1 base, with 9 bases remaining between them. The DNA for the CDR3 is TGTGCCAGCAGTGAACTAGTGGTGGCCAAAAACATTCAGTACTTC. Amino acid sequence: CASSELVVAKNIQYF.

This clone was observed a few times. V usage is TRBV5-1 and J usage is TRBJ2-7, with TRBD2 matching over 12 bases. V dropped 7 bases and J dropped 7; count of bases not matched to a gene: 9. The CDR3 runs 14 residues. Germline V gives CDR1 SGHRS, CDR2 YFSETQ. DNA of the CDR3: TGCGCCAGCCGAACTAGCGGGAGGTCGAGGGAGCAGTACTTC. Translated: CASRTSGRSREQYF.

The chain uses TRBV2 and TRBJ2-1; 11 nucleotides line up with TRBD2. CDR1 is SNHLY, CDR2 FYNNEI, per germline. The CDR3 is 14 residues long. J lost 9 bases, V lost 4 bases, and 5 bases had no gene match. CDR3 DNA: TGTGCCAGCAGTGTTCTAGCGGGAGGTGGTGAGCAGTTCTTC. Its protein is CASSVLAGGGEQFF.